The present TCR beta chain was sequenced within a study of neurological immune-mediated disorders. General study results and limits: The greatest degree of TCR clonal expansion was observed in HTLV-1-associated myelopathy, with the lowest in multiple sclerosis, below that of healthy controls. There was no association between the multiple sclerosis repertoire cluster and any clinical or MRI feature.

Per the germline V gene, CDR1 is SGHVS and CDR2 is FNYEAQ. This CDR3 contains 17 residues. Between the trimmed V and J ends, which lost 5 bases and 2 bases, there was a span of 19 bases. This clonotype showed up many times. Its specificity is unknown. The authors produced cDNA by 5'RACE using 10-nucleotide random UMIs. TCRdb re-derived calls from the 5' RACE reads in MiXCR, one entry per CDR3 protein. The table shows roughly 60,000 distinct CDR3 sequences, with roughly 4.8% occurring only once. Sequencing was carried out using PBMCs. This TCR was recovered from a woman aged 45-65 years with multiple sclerosis. The J gene is TRBJ1-5, the V gene TRBV7-6; TRBD1 is a possible D gene (6 bases). In DNA, the CDR3 is TGTGCCAGCAGCCCAACTGCGGGGGCTGGGGGCAATCAGCCCCAGCATTTT. As protein: CASSPTAGAGGNQPQHF.